The next 27 T cell receptor beta chains were all read from a single sample in a study of blood T cell repertoires in COVID-19. Clones were sequenced by immunoSEQ multiplex PCR, and TCRdb holds only the in-frame ones, with some missing. The repertoire consists of 250,000 to 350,000 clones, with approximately 88% occurring once and the leading ten covering just under 7%. The specimen sequenced was peripheral blood. The receptor set was obtained from a woman younger than 45 who had recovered from COVID-19.

The J gene is TRBJ2-1, the V gene TRBV12-3 or TRBV12-4, with D possibly being TRBD2 (5 bases). With 5 bases removed from V and 1 base from J, the gap between germline ends came to 6 bases. The CDR3 covers 13 residues. The CDR3 nucleotides read TGTGCCAGCAGTCCGGGGTCCTACAATGAGCAGTTCTTC. Protein product: CASSPGSYNEQFF.

As regards this clone: Other DNA sequences within the sample encode an identical CDR3. This chain links TRBV19 with TRBJ2-5; TRBD1 is a possible D gene (5 bases). V was clipped by 3 bases and J by 3 bases, with 8 bases between them. CDR3 size: 13 residues. CDR1 and CDR2 (germline): LNHDA, SQIVND (reference sequence). The CDR3 nucleotides are TGTGCCAGTAGTATCTGGGGCGAAGAGACCCAGTACTTC. It is translated as CASSIWGEETQYF. Looking up the rest from reference TRBV19 and TRBJ2-5 gives the full variable domain: DGGITQSPKYLFRKEGQNVTLSCEQNLNHDAMYWYRQDPGQGLRLIYYSQIVNDFQKGDIAEGYSVSREKKESFPLTVTSAQKNPTAFYLCASSIWGEETQYFGPGTRLLVL.

This chain uses TRBV18 with TRBJ2-7; 8 nucleotides align to TRBD1. CDR1 and CDR2 (germline): KGHSH, LQKENI. V was pared by 3 bases and J by 7 bases, with 11 bases of the junction left unmatched. The CDR3 spans 15 residues. This chain's CDR3 is CASSPPSRGRYEQYF. Written as DNA, the CDR3 is TGTGCCAGCTCACCCCCTAGCAGGGGGCGTTATGAGCAGTACTTC.

The rearrangement uses TRBV28 and TRBJ1-1; no clear D. The CDR3 extends over 15 amino acids. The V end was cut by 2 bases, the J end by 5 bases, with 15 bases between. Germline CDR1 is MDHEN and CDR2 is SYDVKM. CDR3 sequence reads: CASSLPSSGWTEAFF. The DNA of the CDR3 is TGTGCCAGCAGTTTACCGAGTAGCGGGTGGACTGAAGCTTTCTTT.

This clone was counted a single time. J is TRBJ2-1 and V is TRBV19; 9 nucleotides line up with TRBD2. The germline gives CDR1 LNHDA, CDR2 SQIVND (reference sequence). This CDR3 is built from 15 residues. V lost 1 base and J lost 7; bases outside the gene matches: 5. CDR3 coding DNA: TGTGCCAGTAGTATAGTTCCTAGCGGGATTAATGAGCAGTTCTTC. Protein sequence: CASSIVPSGINEQFF. Using reference TRBV19 and TRBJ2-1 for the parts outside the CDR3, the full variable domain is DGGITQSPKYLFRKEGQNVTLSCEQNLNHDAMYWYRQDPGQGLRLIYYSQIVNDFQKGDIAEGYSVSREKKESFPLTVTSAQKNPTAFYLCASSIVPSGINEQFFGPGTRLTVL.

The J gene is TRBJ1-3, the V gene TRBV2; D ambiguous. The CDR3 loop spans 14 amino acids. Trimming stripped 7 bases from V and 0 bases from J, with 10 bases between. Per the germline V gene, CDR1 is SNHLY and CDR2 is FYNNEI. The CDR3 sequence is CASKSGVSGNTIYF. The CDR3 nucleotides are TGTGCCAGCAAGAGCGGAGTCTCTGGAAACACCATATATTTT.

This sequence joins TRBV15 and TRBJ2-7; TRBD1 matches 7 bases. Germline V gives CDR1 LNHNV, CDR2 YYDKDF (reference sequence). The CDR3 has 15 residues. V lost 3 bases, J lost 3 bases, and 8 bases stayed unmatched. CDR3 residues: CATSRDAGGFYEQYF. The CDR3 DNA is TGTGCCACCAGCAGGGATGCAGGGGGATTCTACGAGCAGTACTTC.

This clone was detected once. This sequence joins TRBV20-1 and TRBJ2-7; 7 bases line up with TRBD2. V lost 3 bases, J lost 4 bases, and 6 bases stayed unmatched. Germline CDR1 reads DFQATT; CDR2 reads SNEGSKA (reference sequence). The CDR3 sequence is 13 residues long. CDR3 nucleotides: TGCAGTGCTAGTAGAGGGGACTATTACGAGCAGTACTTC. Translating it yields CSASRGDYYEQYF.

The V call is TRBV5-4, the J call TRBJ1-6, with 8 bases fitting TRBD1. From germline, CDR1 is SGHNT and CDR2 YYREEE (reference sequence). The V and J ends lost 4 bases and 10 bases, in that order; junction bases with no gene match: 13. The CDR3 has 16 residues. CDR3 in DNA: TGTGCCAGCAGCCAAGCTAGCAGGGGGCGACGATCACCCCTCCACTTT. Translating gives CASSQASRGRRSPLHF.

The V call is TRBV28, the J call TRBJ1-1; D perhaps matches TRBD1 (6 bases). Germline CDR1 is MDHEN and CDR2 is SYDVKM. V was pared by 5 bases and J by 5 bases, with 15 bases between. The CDR3 totals 14 residues. CDR3 DNA: TGTGCCAGCAGTCTAGGGGGTAGGTGGACTGAAGCTTTCTTT. Residues: CASSLGGRWTEAFF.

The chain carries TRBV5-1 and TRBJ2-1; D is ambiguous. Germline assignment: CDR1 SGHRS and CDR2 YFSETQ. The CDR3 covers 13 residues. The V and J ends lost 0 bases and 5 bases respectively, with 6 bases between them. The CDR3 here is CASSLDNHNEQFF. The CDR3 nucleotides are TGCGCCAGCAGCTTGGACAACCACAATGAGCAGTTCTTC.

The chain couples TRBV7-2 to TRBJ2-1; maybe TRBD2 (5 bases). The CDR3 sequence is 15 residues long. The germline CDR1 and CDR2 sequences are SGHTA and FQGNSA. Trimming took off 5 bases at V and 0 bases at J, with 11 bases between the two ends. CDR3 loop: CASSPAVDSYNEQFF. CDR3 sequence (DNA): TGTGCCAGCAGCCCAGCGGTAGACTCCTACAATGAGCAGTTCTTC.

The J gene is TRBJ1-2, the V gene TRBV7-8, with D hard to call. There are 15 residues in the CDR3. V lost 5 bases and J lost 8, with 21 bases in between. Looked up from germline, CDR1 is SGHVS and CDR2 is FQNEAQ. CDR3 nucleotides: TGTGCCAGCAGCAAACGGGCTAGCATTACTGGGGGCTACACCTTC. It codes for CASSKRASITGGYTF. The full variable domain, its missing parts supplied by reference TRBV7-8 and TRBJ1-2, is GAGVSQSPRYKVAKRGQDVALRCDPISGHVSLFWYQQALGQGPEFLTYFQNEAQLDKSGLPSDRFFAERPEGSVSTLKIQRTQQEDSAVYLCASSKRASITGGYTFGSGTRLTVV.

The chain is built from TRBV7-9 and TRBJ1-5, with D possibly being TRBD1 (5 bases). The CDR3 totals 15 residues. Trimming removed 1 base at V and 7 bases at J, with 14 bases between. Per the germline V gene, CDR1 is SEHNR and CDR2 is FQNEAQ (reference sequence). Here the CDR3 reads CASSLDGVGGQPQHF. The DNA for the CDR3 is TGTGCCAGCAGCTTAGATGGGGTGGGGGGACAGCCCCAGCATTTT.

The chain couples TRBV11-1 to TRBJ1-1, with D possibly matching TRBD1 (6 bases). This CDR3 is built from 14 residues. V lost 4 bases, J lost 4 bases, and 13 bases lay in between. From germline, CDR1 is SGHAT and CDR2 FQDESV (reference sequence). The CDR3 nucleotides are TGTGCCAGCAGCTCCCGGGGGGCCCGCACTGAAGCTTTCTTT. It is translated as CASSSRGARTEAFF.

The chain carries TRBV2 and TRBJ2-7, with 7 nucleotides matching TRBD1. V shed 5 bases and J 5 bases; nucleotides not matched to a gene: 6. The CDR3 is 13 residues long. Germline V gene lookup returns CDR1 SNHLY and CDR2 FYNNEI. CDR3 sequence (DNA): TGTGCCAGCAGTAGTCGGGACAGCCACGAGCAGTACTTC. Translation: CASSSRDSHEQYF.

The V call is TRBV18, the J call TRBJ2-1; 10 nucleotides line up with TRBD2. CDR3 length equals 15 residues. Germline trimming cut 6 bases from V and 4 bases from J; bases unmatched to any gene: 6. Per germline, CDR1 KGHSH and CDR2 LQKENI. In DNA form, the CDR3 reads TGTGCCAGCTCGCGACTAGCGGGCGAATACAATGAGCAGTTCTTC. This codes for CASSRLAGEYNEQFF.

This clone was seen once. The chain employs TRBV9 and TRBJ1-4; a weak D match, TRBD1 (5 bases). The V gene's germline CDR1 is SGDLS and CDR2 YYNGEE. With 0 bases removed from V and 8 bases from J, the gap between germline ends came to 11 bases. The CDR3 covers 14 residues. The CDR3 region is CASSVGGETEKLFF. Written as DNA, the CDR3 is TGTGCCAGCAGCGTAGGGGGGGAGACCGAAAAACTGTTTTTT.

This clone was found once. The sample holds other DNA sequences that translate to the same CDR3. The genes are TRBV7-2 and TRBJ2-3, with D tentatively TRBD1 (6 bases). Per germline, CDR1 SGHTA and CDR2 FQGNSA. V was clipped by 1 base and J by 2 bases, with 10 bases between them. This CDR3 region has 15 residues. CDR3 DNA sequence: TGTGCCAGCAGCTTAGAGGGGGTCTCCACAGATACGCAGTATTTT. This encodes CASSLEGVSTDTQYF.

V usage is TRBV9 and J usage is TRBJ1-4; D perhaps matches TRBD1 (5 bases). Trimming shortened V by 3 bases and J by 0 bases, and 12 bases separated the two germline ends. The CDR3 totals 16 residues. Germline lookup yields CDR1 SGDLS and CDR2 YYNGEE. CDR3 region: CASSAPTGATNEKLFF. The DNA for the CDR3 is TGTGCCAGCAGCGCCCCGACGGGGGCAACTAATGAAAAACTGTTTTTT. Based on the CDR3 plus reference TRBV9 and TRBJ1-4, the full variable domain is DSGVTQTPKHLITATGQRVTLRCSPRSGDLSVYWYQQSLDQGLQFLIQYYNGEERAKGNILERFSAQQFPDLHSELNLSSLELGDSALYFCASSAPTGATNEKLFFGSGTQLSVL.

This clone was seen ten or more times. The J gene is TRBJ2-7, the V gene TRBV6-1; 7 bases are shared with TRBD2. Germline CDR1 is MNHNS and CDR2 is SASEGT. After removal of 2 bases from V and 1 base from J, the junction contained 8 bases not matched to a gene. The CDR3 contains 16 residues. Written as DNA, the CDR3 is TGTGCCAGCAGTGAATCAGTAGGGGAGGGGTCCTACGAGCAGTACTTC. This encodes CASSESVGEGSYEQYF.

The chain couples TRBV6-5 to TRBJ2-3, with D possibly matching TRBD1 (7 bases). The V end was cut by 6 bases, the J end by 7 bases, with 11 bases between. This CDR3 region has 12 residues. CDR1 MNHEY and CDR2 SVGAGI come from the germline V gene. The chain's CDR3 is CASRTGRNTQYF. In DNA form, the CDR3 reads TGTGCCAGCAGGACAGGGAGGAATACGCAGTATTTT.

This chain connects TRBV29-1 to TRBJ2-2; unclear D gene. Germline CDR1 reads SQVTM; CDR2 reads ANQGSEA. The CDR3 is 12 amino acids. The V gene lost 6 bases and the J gene lost 5 bases, with 10 bases spanning the gap. CDR3 in DNA: TGCAGCGTCGCGACTGGGACCGGGGAGCTGTTTTTT. Translated, it gives CSVATGTGELFF.

V gene TRBV10-3 combines with J gene TRBJ1-5, with 8 positions matching TRBD1. Germline loops: CDR1 ENHRY, CDR2 SYGVKD. Losses at the gene ends were 6 bases for V and 5 bases for J; bases not matched to a gene: 9. CDR3 length: 15 residues. CDR3 nucleotides: TGTGCCATCAGCGGTTCATGGGGACAGGATCAGCCCCAGCATTTT. Its translation: CAISGSWGQDQPQHF.

This chain connects TRBV19 to TRBJ2-3; 11 positions agree with TRBD2. There are 15 residues in the CDR3. J was trimmed by 7 bases and V by 5 bases; bases with no gene match: 8. The germline V gene encodes CDR1 LNHDA and CDR2 SQIVND (reference sequence). The CDR3 loop is CASSLSASGGNTQYF. The CDR3 region has the DNA TGTGCCAGTAGTCTGTCGGCTAGCGGGGGGAATACGCAGTATTTT.

The rearrangement uses TRBV6-5 and TRBJ2-7, with 9 bases identical to TRBD1. CDR1 is MNHEY and CDR2 is SVGAGI in the germline V gene. The J segment lost 2 bases and the V segment lost 6 bases, leaving 5 bases of the junction unmatched. This CDR3 is built from 14 residues. The CDR3 nucleotides are TGTGCCAGCAGCCTCGACAGGGGGACCTACGAGCAGTACTTC. It translates to CASSLDRGTYEQYF.

This clone was counted once. CDR3 nucleotide sequence: TGTGCCAGCAGCTTGTATTCAACAGGGAACACCGGGGAGCTGTTTTTT. Translation: CASSLYSTGNTGELFF. The chain carries TRBV5-5 and TRBJ2-2, with D possibly being TRBD1 (5 bases). Germline CDR1 and CDR2: SGHKS and YYEKEE (reference sequence). The CDR3 extends over 16 amino acids. V lost 1 base and J 1 base, leaving 11 bases between the germline ends.